This note documents a single TCR beta chain sequence. Its antigen is undetermined. This entry is derived from a study of human T cells and chemical hapten exposure. TCRdb re-derived calls from the RACE reads in MiXCR, one entry per CDR3 protein. Seen here are 270,000 or so distinct CDR3 sequences, almost 8% observed once, and the top ten hold 1.2%. Trimming pared 4 bases from V and 1 base from J, leaving 10 bases between. The CDR3 has 14 amino acids. In germline, CDR1 is MNHNY, CDR2 SVGAGI (reference sequence). Time point here: pre-sensitization, week 0. The treatment denotes: therapeutic diphenylcyclopropenone sensitization with weekly scalp DPC. Samples of blood were obtained prior to the application of each patch test. Whole-study findings and limits: No shift was seen in TCRs above 1 in 1000 frequency with DPC sensitization.

The sequence was collected from a man younger than 35 with alopecia areata. Some clones in this sample may be carry-over from other donors' samples. The chain uses TRBV6-6 and TRBJ2-5; D assignment may be TRBD1 or TRBD2 (5 bases each). Source: whole blood, taken in connection with sensitization to the hapten diphenylcyclopropenone (DPC). CDR3 amino acids: CASSFPGPQETQYF. CDR3 DNA sequence: TGTGCCAGCAGTTTCCCGGGACCCCAAGAGACCCAGTACTTC.